This TCR beta chain was profiled in a study of blood T cell repertoires in COVID-19. V was pared by 6 bases and J by 5 bases, with 6 bases of the junction left unmatched. The CDR3 extends over 14 amino acids. Germline V gene data show CDR1 as SGHRS and CDR2 as YFSETQ. TCRdb keeps only in-frame clones here, not all; method: immunoSEQ multiplex PCR. This table has 85,000 to 100,000 clones, about four fifths appearing once. This clone appeared a single time. Sequenced sample: peripheral blood. The clonotype comes from a human donor in a cohort sampled during active COVID-19. This chain uses TRBV5-1 with TRBJ1-1, with 11 bases lining up with TRBD1. The DNA of the CDR3 is TGCGCCAGCATGATGGACAGGGGGCGGACTGAAGCTTTCTTT. This codes for CASMMDRGRTEAFF.